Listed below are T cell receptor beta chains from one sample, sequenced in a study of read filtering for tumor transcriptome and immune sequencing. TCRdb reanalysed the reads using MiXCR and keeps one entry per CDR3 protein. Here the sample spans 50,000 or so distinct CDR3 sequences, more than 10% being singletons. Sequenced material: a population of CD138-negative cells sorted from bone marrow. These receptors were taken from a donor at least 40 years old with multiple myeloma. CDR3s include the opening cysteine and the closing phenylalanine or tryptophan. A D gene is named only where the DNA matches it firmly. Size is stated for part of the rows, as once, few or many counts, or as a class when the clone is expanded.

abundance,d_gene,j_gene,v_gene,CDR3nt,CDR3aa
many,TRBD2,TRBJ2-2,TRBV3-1,TGTGCCAGCAGCCAAACCCCCGGGACTAGCGACAACACCGGGGAGCTGTTTTTT,CASSQTPGTSDNTGELFF
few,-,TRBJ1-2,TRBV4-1,TGCGCCAGCAGCCAAGATCGAGGGGGATCTGGTGGCTACACCTTC,CASSQDRGGSGGYTF
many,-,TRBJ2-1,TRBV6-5,TGTGCCAGCAGTTACTCGTATGAGGGCTATGAGCAGTTCTTC,CASSYSYEGYEQFF
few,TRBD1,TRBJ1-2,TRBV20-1,TGCAGTGCTAGAGAAGGGGGCGCTAACTATGGCTACACCTTC,CSAREGGANYGYTF
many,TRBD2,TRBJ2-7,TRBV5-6,TGTGCCAGCAGCTTGGTAACTAGCGGGAGTTCCTACGAGCAGTACTTC,CASSLVTSGSSYEQYF
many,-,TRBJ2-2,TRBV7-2,TGTGCCAGCAGCTTATACGGTTTGGCTAGCGCTAACACCGGGGAGCTGTTTTTT,CASSLYGLASANTGELFF
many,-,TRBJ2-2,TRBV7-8,TGTGCCAGCAGCTTAGACGGGGTGGTCGGGGAGCTGTTTTTT,CASSLDGVVGELFF
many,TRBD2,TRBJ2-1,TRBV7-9,TGTGCCAGCAGCTTTGATTTTAGACTAGCGCCCTACAATGAGCAGTTCTTC,CASSFDFRLAPYNEQFF
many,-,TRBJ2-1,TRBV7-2,TGTGCCAGCAGCCCAACAAAGGGCAATGAGCAGTTCTTC,CASSPTKGNEQFF
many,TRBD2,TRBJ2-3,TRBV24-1,TGTGCCACCAGTGATTGGTCCACTAGCGGGAAGGGTATGCTAACAGATACGCAGTATTTT,CATSDWSTSGKGMLTDTQYF
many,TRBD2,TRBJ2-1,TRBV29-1,TGCAGCGTTCTCCTAACTAGCGGAGTCTACAATGAGCAGTTCTTC,CSVLLTSGVYNEQFF
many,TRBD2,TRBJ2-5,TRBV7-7,TGTGCTAGCAGCCCATCTAGCGGGAGGGGAGAGACCCAGTACTTC,CASSPSSGRGETQYF
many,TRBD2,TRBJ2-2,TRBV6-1,TGTGCCAGCAGCTCCGGGACTAGCGGGACGGTACGCGGGGAGCTGTTTTTT,CASSSGTSGTVRGELFF
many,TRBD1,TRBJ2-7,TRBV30,TGTGCCTGGAGCTGGACAGGGGACGAGCAGTACTTC,CAWSWTGDEQYF
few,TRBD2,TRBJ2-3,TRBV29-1,TGCAGCGTTGTAGGTCTAGCGGGCCCCACAGATACGCAGTATTTT,CSVVGLAGPTDTQYF
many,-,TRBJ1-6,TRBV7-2,TGTGCCAGCAGCTGGGGGGGGGGATTGGCACCCCTCCACTTT,CASSWGGGLAPLHF
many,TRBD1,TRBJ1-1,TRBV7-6,TGTGCCAGCAGTTCGGGACAGCCGGAGACTGAAGCTTTCTTT,CASSSGQPETEAFF
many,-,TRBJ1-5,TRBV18,TGTGCCAGCTCACCGGGACAAGAGAACAATCAGCCCCAGCATTTT,CASSPGQENNQPQHF
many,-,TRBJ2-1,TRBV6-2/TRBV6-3,-,CASSYSVLSAPGNEQFF
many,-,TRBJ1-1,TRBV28,TGTGCCAGTAATAAGGGGGGGGTGAACACTGAAGCTTTCTTT,CASNKGGVNTEAFF
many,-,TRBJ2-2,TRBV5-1,TGCGCCAGCAAAGGGGATAAATCCGGGGAGCTGTTTTTT,CASKGDKSGELFF
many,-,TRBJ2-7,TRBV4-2,TGTGCCAGCAGCCAAGGGGAACAGGGCTACGAGCAGTACTTC,CASSQGEQGYEQYF
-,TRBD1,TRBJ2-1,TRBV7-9,TGTGCCAGCAGCTTATGGGGGCAGGGGGTCAATGTGCAGTTCTTC,CASSLWGQGVNVQFF
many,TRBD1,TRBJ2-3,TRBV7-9,TGTGCCAGCAGCCGACAGGGGGGAGATACGCAGTATTTT,CASSRQGGDTQYF
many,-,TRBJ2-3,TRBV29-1,TGCAGCGGTGGACGATTGGCCACAGATACGCAGTATTTT,CSGGRLATDTQYF
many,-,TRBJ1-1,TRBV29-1,TGCAGCGTTGACGGGGGCGAAGCTTTCTTT,CSVDGGEAFF
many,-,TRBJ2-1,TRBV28,TGTGCCAGCAGTGTTTTGAGGGGGGGCTTTTTCTTC,CASSVLRGGFFF
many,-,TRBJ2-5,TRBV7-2,TGTGCCAGCAGCTTAGTGGCAGCGAAGTACCAAGAGACCCAGTACTTC,CASSLVAAKYQETQYF
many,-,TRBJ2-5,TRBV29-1,TGCAGCGTAGCGGTGTACCAAGAGACCCAGTACTTC,CSVAVYQETQYF
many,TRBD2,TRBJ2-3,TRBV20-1,TGCAGTGCACCCGGACTAGCGGGATCAGATACGCAGTATTTT,CSAPGLAGSDTQYF
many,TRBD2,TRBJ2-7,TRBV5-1,TGCGCCAGCAGCTTGGGGCTAGCGGGAGGGGTCGAGCAGTACTTC,CASSLGLAGGVEQYF
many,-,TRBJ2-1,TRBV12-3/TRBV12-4,TGTGCCAGCAGTCCTCAGGGTTATGAGCAGTTCTTC,CASSPQGYEQFF
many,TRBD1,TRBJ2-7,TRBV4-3,TGCGCCAGCAGCCCCCAGTGGACAGGGGCCTACGAGCAGTACTTC,CASSPQWTGAYEQYF
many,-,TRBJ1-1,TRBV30,TGTGCCTGGAGTACCCGACAATTGAACACTGAAGCTTTCTTT,CAWSTRQLNTEAFF
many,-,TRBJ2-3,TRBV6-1,TGTGCCAGCAAGGGCTCTTTGACAGATACGCAGTATTTT,CASKGSLTDTQYF
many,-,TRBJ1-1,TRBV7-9,TGTGCCAGCAGCAGGGACGGACCGCCGAACACTGAAGCTTTCTTT,CASSRDGPPNTEAFF
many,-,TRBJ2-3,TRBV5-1,TGCGCCAGCAGCTTCGGACTTAGCACAGATACGCAGTATTTT,CASSFGLSTDTQYF
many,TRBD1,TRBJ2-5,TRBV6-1,TGTGCCAGCAGTGTTTTCGGACAGGGGAAGACCCAGTACTTC,CASSVFGQGKTQYF
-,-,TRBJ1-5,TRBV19,TGTGCCACGGAGGACCTGCTCAATCAGCCCCAGCATTTT,CATEDLLNQPQHF
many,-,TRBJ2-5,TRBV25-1,TGTGCCAGCAGTGAATTTGAGGCAGGGCCGGCGAAGACCCAGTACTTC,CASSEFEAGPAKTQYF
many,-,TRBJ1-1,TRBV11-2,TGTGCCAGCAGCCAATCCCTATCGGGAGTCGGGGACACTGAAGCTTTCTTT,CASSQSLSGVGDTEAFF
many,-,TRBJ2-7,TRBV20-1,TGCAGTGCTAGCCCAGGGCGGAGTGACGAGCAGTACTTC,CSASPGRSDEQYF
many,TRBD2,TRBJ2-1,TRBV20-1,TGCAGTGCTAGACCTCCGGGACTAGCGTCTAATTGGCAGTTCTTC,CSARPPGLASNWQFF
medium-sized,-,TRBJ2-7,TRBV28,TGTGCCAGCGGGCCCGGGGACGAGCAGTACTTC,CASGPGDEQYF
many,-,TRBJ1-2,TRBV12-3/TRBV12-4,TGTGCCAGCAGTCGTGACAGCGCTAACTATGGCTACACCTTC,CASSRDSANYGYTF
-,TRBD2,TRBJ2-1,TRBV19,TGTGCCAGTACCGACAAGCGGGCGGGAGGGGAGGACAATGAGCAGTTCTTC,CASTDKRAGGEDNEQFF
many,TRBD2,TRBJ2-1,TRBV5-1,TGCGCCAGCAGCTTGGTACTAGCGGGAGAGGGTGAGCAGTTCTTC,CASSLVLAGEGEQFF
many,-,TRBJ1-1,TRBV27,TGTGCCAGCAGTTTAATTGGGGGCACTGAAGCTTTCTTT,CASSLIGGTEAFF
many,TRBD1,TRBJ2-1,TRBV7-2,TGTGCCAGCAGCACTAGACAGGGGGCAGGCAATGAGCAGTTCTTC,CASSTRQGAGNEQFF
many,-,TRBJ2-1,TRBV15,TGTGCCACCAGCAGAGATCGGGGCAACTACAATGAGCAGTTCTTC,CATSRDRGNYNEQFF